This passage covers 29 T cell receptor beta chains from one sample sequenced in a study of cytomegalovirus exposure and HLA in healthy donors. Use of 60 Vbeta and 13 Jbeta primers characterized the PCR. Clones were read by immunoSEQ multiplex PCR, and TCRdb kept only the in-frame ones, dropping some. This sample yields fewer than 110,000 clones, of which around 76% are seen a single time; less than 3% belongs to the top ten. Material for sequencing was PBMCs. These receptors all stem from a young man in good health and CMV-seropositive.

The chain is built from TRBV28 and TRBJ2-3; tentative D call: TRBD1 (7 bases). Trimming took 7 bases from V and 6 from J, leaving 20 bases between them. Germline V gene sequence: CDR1 MDHEN, CDR2 SYDVKM. The CDR3 sequence is 15 residues long. CDR3 bases: TGTGCCAGCACAAACGGAGGGGGCTCTGTGGATACGCAGTATTTT. Amino acid sequence: CASTNGGGSVDTQYF.

This clone was seen only a few times. This rearrangement joins TRBV2 to TRBJ1-2; D not resolved. V lost 6 bases and J lost 5, with 4 bases in between. The CDR3 has 10 amino acids. The V gene's germline CDR1 is SNHLY and CDR2 FYNNEI. In DNA form, the CDR3 reads TGTGCCAGCAGCCGTTATGGCTACACCTTC. Translated, it gives CASSRYGYTF.

This rearrangement joins TRBV7-6 to TRBJ1-2; D uncertain. V was shortened by 1 base and J by 4 bases, with 7 bases between the two germline ends. This CDR3 comprises 13 residues. Germline V gives CDR1 SGHVS, CDR2 FNYEAQ. CDR3 DNA sequence: TGTGCCAGCAGCTTAGACAGATTCTATGGCTACACCTTC. Translation: CASSLDRFYGYTF.

This chain connects TRBV2 to TRBJ2-5; D possibly corresponds to TRBD2 (6 bases). Germline-derived CDR1 and CDR2 are SNHLY and FYNNEI. With 7 bases removed from V and 5 bases from J, the gap between germline ends came to 17 bases. CDR3 size: 14 residues. The CDR3 nucleotides read TGTGCCAGCATTTGGGAGCGGGTGCGGGAGACCCAGTACTTC. Its protein is CASIWERVRETQYF.

The chain couples TRBV9 to TRBJ2-7, with 8 bases fitting TRBD2. CDR1 is SGDLS and CDR2 is YYNGEE in the germline V gene. V lost 0 bases, J lost 3 bases, and 5 bases stayed unmatched. This CDR3 region has 15 residues. CDR3 DNA: TGTGCCAGCAGCGTAGGGATCGGGGGGGTCTACGAGCAGTACTTC. Amino acids: CASSVGIGGVYEQYF.

The table lists this clone with a few counts. This chain links TRBV4-1 with TRBJ1-5; D ambiguous. V shed 1 base and J shed 3 bases, with 16 bases lying between them. Germline assignment: CDR1 MGHRA and CDR2 YSYEKL. This CDR3 spans 17 amino acids. The CDR3 DNA follows: TGCGCCAGCAGCCAAGCTGGAGACGGCATTTTCAATCAGCCCCAGCATTTT. Amino acid sequence: CASSQAGDGIFNQPQHF.

This CDR3 reads CASSQTLGTLAVSYEQYF. The CDR3 region has the DNA TGCGCCAGCAGCCAAACCCTCGGGACGCTAGCGGTTTCCTACGAGCAGTACTTC. The chain joins TRBV4-1 to TRBJ2-5; TRBD2 matches at 7 bases. The J call could be wrong; TRBJ2-7 is a better fit for the DNA end. The CDR3 sequence is 18 residues long. CDR1 MGHRA and CDR2 YSYEKL come from the germline V gene.

The chain couples TRBV7-8 to TRBJ2-5, with TRBD1 as a possible D gene (6 bases). With the DNA end fitting TRBJ2-7 better, the J assignment may be wrong. CDR3 size: 14 residues. The V gene's germline CDR1 is SGHVS and CDR2 FQNEAQ. The CDR3 DNA is TGTGCCAGCAGTTCCCGGACAGTTACCTACGAGCAGTACTTC. Protein sequence: CASSSRTVTYEQYF.

The chain joins TRBV9 to TRBJ1-3, with D unresolved. This CDR3 is 16 amino acids long. The germline CDR1 and CDR2 sequences are SGDLS and YYNGEE. Trimming removed 0 bases from V and 0 bases from J, with 10 bases in between. CDR3 sequence (DNA): TGTGCCAGCAGCGTAGCCACAGCGGGCTCTGGAAACACCATATATTTT. As protein: CASSVATAGSGNTIYF.

The rearrangement uses TRBV6-1 and TRBJ1-1; 7 positions match TRBD1. Unmatched junction bases numbered 4, after V lost 0 bases and J lost 6 bases. The CDR3 extends over 14 amino acids. Per germline, CDR1 MNHNS and CDR2 SASEGT. Here the CDR3 reads CASSEAGQRSEAFF. In nucleotides, the CDR3 is TGTGCCAGCAGTGAAGCGGGACAGAGATCTGAAGCTTTCTTT.

The chain joins TRBV7-9 to TRBJ2-1; no clear D. Germline V gene data show CDR1 as SEHNR and CDR2 as FQNEAQ (reference sequence). The CDR3 runs 14 residues. With 1 base removed from V and 3 bases from J, the gap between germline ends came to 7 bases. CDR3 in amino acids: CASSLETDYNEQFF. The CDR3 nucleotides read TGTGCCAGCAGCTTAGAAACAGACTACAATGAGCAGTTCTTC.

The chain recombines TRBV5-1 with TRBJ2-7, with 8 bases matching TRBD1. Germline V lookup: CDR1 SGHRS, CDR2 YFSETQ. The CDR3 extends over 16 amino acids. V gave up 4 bases and J gave up 4 bases; unmatched junction bases: 13. CDR3 region: CASSVGQGSTTYEQYF. The DNA for the CDR3 is TGCGCCAGCAGCGTAGGACAGGGTTCGACCACTTACGAGCAGTACTTC. Filled out from reference TRBV5-1 and TRBJ2-7, the complete variable domain reads KAGVTQTPRYLIKTRGQQVTLSCSPISGHRSVSWYQQTPGQGLQFLFEYFSETQRNKGNFPGRFSGRQFSNSRSEMNVSTLELGDSALYLCASSVGQGSTTYEQYFGPGTRLTVT.

The gene calls are TRBV6-1 and TRBJ1-4; possibly TRBD1 for D (6 bases). The V gene lost 4 bases and the J gene lost 4 bases, with 10 bases spanning the gap. The CDR3 length is 14 residues. CDR1 MNHNS and CDR2 SASEGT come from the germline V gene. CDR3 bases: TGTGCCAGCAGTGTCAGGGGCCTTAATGAAAAACTGTTTTTT. It encodes CASSVRGLNEKLFF.

The chain carries TRBV19 and TRBJ1-1, with 9 bases aligning to TRBD1. This CDR3 is 16 amino acids long. From germline, CDR1 is LNHDA and CDR2 SQIVND (reference sequence). Germline trimming cut 7 bases from V and 3 bases from J; bases unmatched to any gene: 12. The CDR3 spells CASKPGQGVPYTEAFF. The CDR3 nucleotides read TGTGCCAGTAAACCGGGACAGGGCGTACCCTACACTGAAGCTTTCTTT.

The V call is TRBV5-5, the J call TRBJ2-7, with 7 positions matching TRBD1. Germline assignment: CDR1 SGHKS and CDR2 YYEKEE (reference sequence). V dropped 2 bases and J dropped 0; count of bases not matched to a gene: 8. The length of the CDR3 is 16 residues. CDR3 bases: TGTGCCAGCAGCTTAGTAATGAACAGGGGCTCCTACGAGCAGTACTTC. Translating gives CASSLVMNRGSYEQYF.

V and J are TRBV10-1 and TRBJ1-3, with unresolved D. The germline V gene encodes CDR1 WNHNN and CDR2 SYGVQD (reference sequence). The V gene lost 4 bases and the J gene lost 0 bases, with 13 bases spanning the gap. The CDR3 totals 16 residues. The CDR3 DNA reads as TGCGCCAGCAGTGCGGGGTCACATCCCTCTGGAAACACCATATATTTT. Translation: CASSAGSHPSGNTIYF.

The chain couples TRBV11-3 to TRBJ1-6; a possible D gene is TRBD1 (5 bases). Germline V lookup: CDR1 SGHNT, CDR2 YENEEA. V lost 5 bases to trimming and J lost 6 bases, with 23 bases between them. The CDR3 has 18 amino acids. The CDR3 DNA is TGTGCCAGCAGCCGAGGATACCGACAGCTGCCCTCTAATTCACCCCTCCACTTT. It codes for CASSRGYRQLPSNSPLHF.

As for this clone: The sample contains more than one DNA sequence encoding this CDR3. This chain links TRBV10-3 with TRBJ2-3, with a weak D call TRBD2 (5 bases). Trimming cost V 7 bases and J 2 bases, with 16 bases left between them. This CDR3 has 15 residues. The germline CDR1 and CDR2 sequences are ENHRY and SYGVKD. The CDR3, as DNA: TGTGCCATCATGGGTAGAGAGGGAGTCACAGATACGCAGTATTTT. Its protein is CAIMGREGVTDTQYF.

A few counts support this clone. The chain couples TRBV10-3 to TRBJ1-2; weak D call: TRBD1 (6 bases). CDR1 is ENHRY, CDR2 SYGVKD, per germline. V was pared by 5 bases and J by 8 bases, with 12 bases between. The CDR3 spans 12 residues. CDR3 loop: CAISPQGKGYTF. CDR3 in DNA: TGTGCCATCAGTCCACAGGGAAAGGGCTACACCTTC.

This clone has only a few counts. The CDR3 loop is CASSPRGAGYEEQYF. In DNA form, the CDR3 reads TGTGCCAGCAGCCCGCGGGGGGCAGGCTACGAAGAGCAGTACTTC. The genes are TRBV4-2 and TRBJ2-7, with 8 bases lining up with TRBD2. Germline CDR1 is LGHNA and CDR2 is YNFKEQ. CDR3 length equals 15 residues. Trimming at V came to 4 bases and at J to 7 bases, leaving 12 bases not matched to a gene.

V and J are TRBV7-9 and TRBJ2-7, with unresolved D. Trimming removed 4 bases from V and 10 bases from J, with 11 bases in between. Germline V gene lookup returns CDR1 SEHNR and CDR2 FQNEAQ (reference sequence). The CDR3 is 11 amino acids. CDR3: CASSSLSAQYF. CDR3 in DNA: TGTGCCAGCAGCTCCCTATCTGCACAGTACTTC.

The chain links TRBV9 to TRBJ2-7, with a tentative D call TRBD2 (6 bases). CDR1 is SGDLS and CDR2 is YYNGEE in the germline V gene. The CDR3 totals 14 residues. V lost 0 bases and J 3 bases, leaving 10 bases between the germline ends. CDR3 residues: CASSVGGDDYEQYF. In DNA, the CDR3 is TGTGCCAGCAGCGTAGGCGGGGATGACTACGAGCAGTACTTC.

This rearrangement joins TRBV6-5 to TRBJ1-1, with 8 bases lining up with TRBD1. Trimming cost V 5 bases and J 0 bases; bases outside gene matches: 5. Germline-derived CDR1 and CDR2 are MNHEY and SVGAGI. The CDR3 has 15 residues. The CDR3 DNA is TGTGCCAGCAGTCCAGGGGGCGCTTTGAACACTGAAGCTTTCTTT. Translation: CASSPGGALNTEAFF.

This clone was observed a few times. The V and J genes are TRBV30 and TRBJ2-3, with D maybe TRBD1 (6 bases). V was pared by 3 bases and J by 6 bases, with 10 bases between. CDR1 GTSNPN and CDR2 SVGIG come from the germline V gene (reference sequence). This CDR3 spans 12 amino acids. The CDR3 nucleotides are TGTGCCTGGAGGGGTGGGGGCGATACGCAGTATTTT. Translated, it gives CAWRGGGDTQYF.

The CDR3 loop is CASIPQGNEQFF. CDR3 coding DNA: TGCGCCAGCATCCCTCAGGGGAATGAGCAGTTCTTC. The chain combines TRBV5-1 with TRBJ2-1; weak D call: TRBD1 (6 bases). V lost 6 bases, J lost 7 bases, and 11 bases lay in between. The CDR3 sequence is 12 residues long. The germline CDR1 and CDR2 sequences are SGHRS and YFSETQ.

V and J are TRBV25-1 and TRBJ1-1; D ambiguous. CDR1 and CDR2 from the germline V gene are MGHDK and SYGVNS. The CDR3 is 12 amino acids. V was pared by 4 bases and J by 3 bases, with 6 bases between. For the CDR3, the DNA is TGTGCCAGCAGTGGGACTTACACTGAAGCTTTCTTT. Its translation is CASSGTYTEAFF.

The chain combines TRBV9 with TRBJ2-7; 9 bases align to TRBD1. Trimming took 4 bases from V and 6 from J; bases not matched to a gene: 8. The CDR3 is 14 amino acids. CDR1 SGDLS and CDR2 YYNGEE come from the germline V gene. The CDR3, as DNA: TGTGCCAGCAGCCCGGGGACAGGGATTCGCGAGCAGTACTTC. It codes for CASSPGTGIREQYF.

The V and J genes are TRBV9 and TRBJ2-2; TRBD1 matches 10 bases. The germline V gene has CDR1 SGDLS and CDR2 YYNGEE. The V segment lost 4 bases and the J segment 7 bases; nucleotides outside the gene matches: 13. The CDR3 extends over 17 amino acids. The CDR3 region is CASSTSAGTGVIGELFF. The CDR3 DNA reads TGTGCCAGCAGCACAAGCGCCGGGACAGGGGTGATCGGGGAGCTGTTTTTT.

The rearrangement uses TRBV7-6 and TRBJ2-5; 8 nucleotides align to TRBD2. The germline V gene encodes CDR1 SGHVS and CDR2 FNYEAQ. V trimming: 4 bases; J trimming: 5 bases; junction bases outside the gene matches: 9. The CDR3 contains 15 residues. CDR3 protein: CASSSGRGDGETQYF. The CDR3 DNA follows: TGTGCCAGCAGCTCGGGGCGGGGGGACGGGGAGACCCAGTACTTC.